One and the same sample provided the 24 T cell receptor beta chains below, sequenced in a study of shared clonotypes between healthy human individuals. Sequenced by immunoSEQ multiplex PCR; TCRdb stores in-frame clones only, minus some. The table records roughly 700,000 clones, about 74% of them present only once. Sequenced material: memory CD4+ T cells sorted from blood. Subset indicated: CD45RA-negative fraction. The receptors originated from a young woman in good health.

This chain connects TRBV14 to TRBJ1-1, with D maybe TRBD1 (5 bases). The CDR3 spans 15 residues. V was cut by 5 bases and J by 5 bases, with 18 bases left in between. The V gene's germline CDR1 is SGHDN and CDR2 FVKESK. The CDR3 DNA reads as TGTGCCAGCAGCTCCTGGGTGGGACTGAGTACTGAAGCTTTCTTT. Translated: CASSSWVGLSTEAFF.

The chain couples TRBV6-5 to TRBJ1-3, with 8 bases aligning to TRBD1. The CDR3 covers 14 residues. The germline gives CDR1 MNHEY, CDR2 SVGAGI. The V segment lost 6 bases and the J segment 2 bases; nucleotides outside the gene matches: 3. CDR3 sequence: CASRIQGAGNTIYF. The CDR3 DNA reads TGTGCCAGCAGAATACAGGGGGCTGGAAACACCATATATTTT.

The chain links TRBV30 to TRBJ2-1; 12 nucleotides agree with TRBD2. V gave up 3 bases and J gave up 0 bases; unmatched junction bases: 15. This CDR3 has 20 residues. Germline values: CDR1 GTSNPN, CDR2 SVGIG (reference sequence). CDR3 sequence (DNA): TGTGCCTGGAGCATGCCAGGGGCTAGCGGGAGGGGAAGCTCCTACAATGAGCAGTTCTTC. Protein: CAWSMPGASGRGSSYNEQFF.

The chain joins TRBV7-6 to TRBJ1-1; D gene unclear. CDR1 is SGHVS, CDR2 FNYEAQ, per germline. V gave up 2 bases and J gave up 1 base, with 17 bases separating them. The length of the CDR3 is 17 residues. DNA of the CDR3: TGTGCCAGCAGCTTATCGGTTCTGGAAGTGACGAACACTGAAGCTTTCTTT. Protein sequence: CASSLSVLEVTNTEAFF.

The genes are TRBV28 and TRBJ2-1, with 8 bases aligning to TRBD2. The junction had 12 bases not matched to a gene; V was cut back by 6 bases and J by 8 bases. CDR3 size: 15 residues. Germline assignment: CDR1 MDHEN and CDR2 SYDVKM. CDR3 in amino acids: CASRGSGSGRDEQFF. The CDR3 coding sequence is TGTGCCAGCAGGGGCAGCGGGAGCGGGCGAGATGAGCAGTTCTTC. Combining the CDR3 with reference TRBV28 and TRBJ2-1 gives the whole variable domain DVKVTQSSRYLVKRTGEKVFLECVQDMDHENMFWYRQDPGLGLRLIYFSYDVKMKEKGDIPEGYSVSREKKERFSLILESASTNQTSMYLCASRGSGSGRDEQFFGPGTRLTVL.

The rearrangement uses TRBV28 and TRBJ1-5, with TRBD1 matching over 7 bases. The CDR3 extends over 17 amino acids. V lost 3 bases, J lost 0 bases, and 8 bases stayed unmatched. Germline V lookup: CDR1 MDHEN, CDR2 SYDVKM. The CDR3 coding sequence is TGTGCCAGCAGTTTGTGGGACAGTTTTTATAGCAATCAGCCCCAGCATTTT. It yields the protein CASSLWDSFYSNQPQHF.

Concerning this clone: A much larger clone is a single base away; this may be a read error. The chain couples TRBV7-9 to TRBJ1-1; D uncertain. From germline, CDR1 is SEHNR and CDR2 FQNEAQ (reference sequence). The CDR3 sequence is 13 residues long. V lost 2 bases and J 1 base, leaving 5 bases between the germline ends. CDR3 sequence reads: CASSLQANTEAFF. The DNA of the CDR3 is TGTGCCAGCAGCTTACAGGCGAACACTGAAGCTTTCTTT.

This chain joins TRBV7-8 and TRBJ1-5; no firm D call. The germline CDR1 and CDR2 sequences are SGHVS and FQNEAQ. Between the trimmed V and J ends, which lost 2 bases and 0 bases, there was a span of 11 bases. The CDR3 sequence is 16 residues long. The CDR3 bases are TGTGCCAGCAGCTTAATGTCCGGAGATAGCAATCAGCCCCAGCATTTT. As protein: CASSLMSGDSNQPQHF.

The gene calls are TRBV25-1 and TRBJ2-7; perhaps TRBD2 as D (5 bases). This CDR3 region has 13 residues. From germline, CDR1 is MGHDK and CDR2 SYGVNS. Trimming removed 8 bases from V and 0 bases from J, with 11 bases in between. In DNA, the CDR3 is TGTGCCAGCCATGGGGAGAACTCCTACGAGCAGTACTTC. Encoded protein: CASHGENSYEQYF.

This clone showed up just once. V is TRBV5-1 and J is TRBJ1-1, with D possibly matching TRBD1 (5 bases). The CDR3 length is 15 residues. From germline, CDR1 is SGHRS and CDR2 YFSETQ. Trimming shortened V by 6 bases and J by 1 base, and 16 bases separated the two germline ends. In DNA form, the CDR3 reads TGCGCCAGCACCCCGGCGGGGCAGACGAACACTGAAGCTTTCTTT. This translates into CASTPAGQTNTEAFF. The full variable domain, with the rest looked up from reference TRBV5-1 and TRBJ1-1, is KAGVTQTPRYLIKTRGQQVTLSCSPISGHRSVSWYQQTPGQGLQFLFEYFSETQRNKGNFPGRFSGRQFSNSRSEMNVSTLELGDSALYLCASTPAGQTNTEAFFGQGTRLTVV.

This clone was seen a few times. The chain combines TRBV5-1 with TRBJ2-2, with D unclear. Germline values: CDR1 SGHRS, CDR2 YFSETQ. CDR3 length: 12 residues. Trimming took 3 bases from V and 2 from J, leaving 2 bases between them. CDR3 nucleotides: TGCGCCAGCAGCTACAACACCGGGGAGCTGTTTTTT. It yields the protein CASSYNTGELFF.

CDR3: CASSWGESATEAFF. DNA of the CDR3: TGTGCCAGCAGCTGGGGGGAGTCGGCCACTGAAGCTTTCTTT. This sequence joins TRBV5-6 and TRBJ1-1, with a weak D call TRBD1 (5 bases). Trimming removed 3 bases from V and 4 bases from J, with 13 bases in between. Germline assignment: CDR1 SGHDT and CDR2 YYEEEE. This CDR3 is built from 14 residues.

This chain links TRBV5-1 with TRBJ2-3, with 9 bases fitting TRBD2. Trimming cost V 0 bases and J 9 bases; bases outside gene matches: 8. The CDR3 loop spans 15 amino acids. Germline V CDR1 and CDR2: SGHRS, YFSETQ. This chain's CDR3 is CASSLAGSGSNTQYF. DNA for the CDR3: TGCGCCAGCAGCTTGGCGGGTAGCGGGAGTAACACGCAGTATTTT.

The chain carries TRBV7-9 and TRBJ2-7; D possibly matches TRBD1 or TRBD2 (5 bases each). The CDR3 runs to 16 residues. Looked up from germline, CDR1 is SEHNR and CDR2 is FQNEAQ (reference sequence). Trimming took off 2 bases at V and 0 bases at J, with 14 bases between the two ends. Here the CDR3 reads CASSLNQGEGSYEQYF. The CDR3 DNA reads TGTGCCAGCAGCTTAAACCAGGGCGAGGGCTCCTACGAGCAGTACTTC.

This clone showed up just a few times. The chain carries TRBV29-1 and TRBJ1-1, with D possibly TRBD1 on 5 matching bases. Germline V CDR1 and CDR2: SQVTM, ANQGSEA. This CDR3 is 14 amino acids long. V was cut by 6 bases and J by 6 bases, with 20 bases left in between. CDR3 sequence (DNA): TGCAGCGTCCGGACGCCTGGAGGGGAAGCTGAAGCTTTCTTT. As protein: CSVRTPGGEAEAFF.

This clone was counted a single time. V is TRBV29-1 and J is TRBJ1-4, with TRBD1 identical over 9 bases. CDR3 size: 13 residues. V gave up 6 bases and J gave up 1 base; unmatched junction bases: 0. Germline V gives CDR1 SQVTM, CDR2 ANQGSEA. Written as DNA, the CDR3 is TGCAGCGTGACAGGGGGAACTAATGAAAAACTGTTTTTT. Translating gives CSVTGGTNEKLFF.

Written as DNA, the CDR3 is TGTGCCAGCACTCGCACAGGGGTTGTGCAGCCCCAGCATTTT. Its translation: CASTRTGVVQPQHF. The rearrangement uses TRBV7-9 and TRBJ1-5; 7 bases are shared with TRBD1. The germline gives CDR1 SEHNR, CDR2 FQNEAQ (reference sequence). V lost 7 bases, J lost 7 bases, and 10 bases stayed unmatched. This CDR3 region has 14 residues. The complete variable domain, with remaining parts taken from reference TRBV7-9 and TRBJ1-5, reads DTGVSQNPRHKITKRGQNVTFRCDPISEHNRLYWYRQTLGQGPEFLTYFQNEAQLEKSRLLSDRFSAERPKGSFSTLEIQRTEQGDSAMYLCASTRTGVVQPQHFGDGTRLSIL.

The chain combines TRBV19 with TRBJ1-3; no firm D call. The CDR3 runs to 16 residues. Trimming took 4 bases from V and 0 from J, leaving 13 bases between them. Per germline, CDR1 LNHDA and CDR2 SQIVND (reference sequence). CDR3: CASSTTDGASGNTIYF. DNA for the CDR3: TGTGCCAGTAGTACTACTGACGGAGCCTCTGGAAACACCATATATTTT.

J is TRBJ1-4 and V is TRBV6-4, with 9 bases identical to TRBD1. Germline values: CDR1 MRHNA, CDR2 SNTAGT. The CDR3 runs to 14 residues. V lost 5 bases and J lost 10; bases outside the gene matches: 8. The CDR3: CASSLRTGEGKLFF. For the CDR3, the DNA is TGTGCCAGCAGTCTCAGGACAGGGGAAGGAAAACTGTTTTTT.

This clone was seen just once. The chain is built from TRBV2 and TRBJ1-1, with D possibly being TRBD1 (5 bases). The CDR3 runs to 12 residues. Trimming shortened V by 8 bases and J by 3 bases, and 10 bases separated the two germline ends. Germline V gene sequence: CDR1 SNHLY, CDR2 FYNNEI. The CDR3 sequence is CASRAGDTEAFF. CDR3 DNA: TGTGCCAGCCGAGCGGGGGACACTGAAGCTTTCTTT. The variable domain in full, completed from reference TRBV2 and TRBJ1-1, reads EPEVTQTPSHQVTQMGQEVILRCVPISNHLYFYWYRQILGQKVEFLVSFYNNEISEKSEIFDDQFSVERPDGSNFTLKIRSTKLEDSAMYFCASRAGDTEAFFGQGTRLTVV.

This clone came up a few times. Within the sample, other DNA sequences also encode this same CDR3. CDR3 sequence (DNA): TGTGCCATCAGTGAGGGAGGGCATGGCTACACCTTC. Its translation: CAISEGGHGYTF. The chain has TRBV10-3 and TRBJ1-2, with unresolved D. CDR1 and CDR2 (germline): ENHRY, SYGVKD. This CDR3 is built from 12 residues. With 2 bases removed from V and 6 bases from J, the gap between germline ends came to 7 bases.

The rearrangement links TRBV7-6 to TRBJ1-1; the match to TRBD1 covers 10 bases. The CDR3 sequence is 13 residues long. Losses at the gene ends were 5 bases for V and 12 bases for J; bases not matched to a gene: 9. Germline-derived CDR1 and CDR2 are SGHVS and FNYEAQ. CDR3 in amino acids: CASSPGTGVKTFF. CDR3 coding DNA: TGTGCCAGCAGCCCCGGGACAGGGGTAAAGACTTTCTTT.

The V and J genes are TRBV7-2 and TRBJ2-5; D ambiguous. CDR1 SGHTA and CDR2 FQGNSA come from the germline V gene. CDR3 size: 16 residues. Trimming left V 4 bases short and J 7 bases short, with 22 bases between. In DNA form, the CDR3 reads TGTGCCAGCAGCTCACGCCTCCTGGACGTGGGTGGGACCCAGTACTTC. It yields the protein CASSSRLLDVGGTQYF.

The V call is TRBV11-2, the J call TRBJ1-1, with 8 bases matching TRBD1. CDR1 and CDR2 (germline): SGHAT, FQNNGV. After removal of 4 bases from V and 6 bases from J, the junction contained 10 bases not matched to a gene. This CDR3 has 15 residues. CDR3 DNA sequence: TGTGCCAGCAGCTCGACCAGGGGGCGCGGCGCTGAAGCTTTCTTT. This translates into CASSSTRGRGAEAFF. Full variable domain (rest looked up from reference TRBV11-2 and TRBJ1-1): EAGVAQSPRYKIIEKRQSVAFWCNPISGHATLYWYQQILGQGPKLLIQFQNNGVVDDSQLPKDRFSAERLKGVDSTLKIQPAKLEDSAVYLCASSSTRGRGAEAFFGQGTRLTVV.